This T cell receptor beta chain was captured by sequencing in a study of blood T cell repertoires in COVID-19. On the study more broadly: Acute and convalescent COVID-19 samples came from the United States, Italy and Spain. Sources were T cells, B-cell-depleted T cells, or PBMCs; the material itself was cDNA or gDNA.

Repertoires were generated with immunoSEQ multiplex PCR, while TCRdb's copy carries only in-frame clones and drops some. This sample yields around 200,000 clones, of which less than 85% are seen a single time; around 5.1% belongs to the top ten. The V end was cut by 2 bases, the J end by 3 bases, with 20 bases between. Germline-derived CDR1 and CDR2 are SGHVS and FQNEAQ. The CDR3 spans 19 residues. This clone was counted at least ten times. What was sequenced was peripheral blood. This clonotype was obtained from a woman aged 70-85 years with acute or convalescent COVID-19. The chain joins TRBV7-8 to TRBJ1-6; tentatively, D is TRBD1 (5 bases). CDR3 residues: CASSLNRGMLKDYNSPLHF. The CDR3 DNA is TGTGCCAGCAGCTTAAACCGGGGGATGCTAAAGGACTATAATTCACCCCTCCACTTT.